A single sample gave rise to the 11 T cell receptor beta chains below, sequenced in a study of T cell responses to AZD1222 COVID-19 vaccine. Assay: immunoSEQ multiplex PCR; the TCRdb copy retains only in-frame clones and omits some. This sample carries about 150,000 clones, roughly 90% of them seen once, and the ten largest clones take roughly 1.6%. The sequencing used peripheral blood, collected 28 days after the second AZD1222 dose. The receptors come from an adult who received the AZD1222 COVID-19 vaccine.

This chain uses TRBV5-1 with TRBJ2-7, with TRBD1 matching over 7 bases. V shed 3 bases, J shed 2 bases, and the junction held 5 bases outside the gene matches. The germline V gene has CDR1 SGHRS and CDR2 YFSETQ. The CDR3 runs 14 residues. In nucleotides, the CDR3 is TGCGCCAGCAGCTACTCCGGGACAGCCTACGAGCAGTACTTC. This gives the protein CASSYSGTAYEQYF.

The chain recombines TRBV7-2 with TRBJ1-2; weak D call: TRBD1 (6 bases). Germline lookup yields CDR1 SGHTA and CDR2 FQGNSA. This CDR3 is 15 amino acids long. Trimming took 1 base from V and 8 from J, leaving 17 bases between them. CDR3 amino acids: CASSLGRQAPRGYTF. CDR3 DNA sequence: TGTGCCAGCAGCTTAGGTCGACAGGCCCCTAGAGGCTACACCTTC.

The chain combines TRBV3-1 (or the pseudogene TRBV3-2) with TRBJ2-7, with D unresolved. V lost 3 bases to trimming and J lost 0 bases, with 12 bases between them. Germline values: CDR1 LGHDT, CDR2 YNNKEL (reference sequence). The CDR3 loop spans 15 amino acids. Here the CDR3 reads CASSQGTPSSYEQYF. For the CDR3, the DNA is TGTGCCAGCAGCCAGGGAACACCTTCCTCCTACGAGCAGTACTTC.

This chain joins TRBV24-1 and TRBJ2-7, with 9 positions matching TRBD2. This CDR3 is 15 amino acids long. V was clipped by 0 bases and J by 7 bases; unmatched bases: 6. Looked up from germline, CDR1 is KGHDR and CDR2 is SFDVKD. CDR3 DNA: TGTGCCACCAGTGATTTGGCGGGAGGGCCGAAGGAGCAGTACTTC. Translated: CATSDLAGGPKEQYF.

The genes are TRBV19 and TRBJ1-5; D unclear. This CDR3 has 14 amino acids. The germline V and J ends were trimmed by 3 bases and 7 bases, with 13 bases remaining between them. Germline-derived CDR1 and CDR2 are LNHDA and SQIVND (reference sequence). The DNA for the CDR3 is TGTGCCAGTAGTATTTGGGGAGTCGGCCAGCCCCAGCATTTT. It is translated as CASSIWGVGQPQHF.

The CDR3 here is CATSDPGTVNTGELFF. In DNA form, the CDR3 reads TGTGCCACCAGTGATCCCGGGACAGTTAACACCGGGGAGCTGTTTTTT. The gene calls are TRBV24-1 and TRBJ2-2; 7 nucleotides agree with TRBD1. Germline CDR1 reads KGHDR; CDR2 reads SFDVKD. The length of the CDR3 is 16 residues. Germline trimming cut 3 bases from V and 2 bases from J; bases unmatched to any gene: 5.

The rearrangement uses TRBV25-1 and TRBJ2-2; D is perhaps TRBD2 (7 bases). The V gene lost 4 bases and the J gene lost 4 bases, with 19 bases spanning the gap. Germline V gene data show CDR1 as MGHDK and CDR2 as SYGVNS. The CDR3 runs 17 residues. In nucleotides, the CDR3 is TGTGCCAGCAGTGGGATGGGGCGGGGGCGAGGCACCGGGGAGCTGTTTTTT. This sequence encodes CASSGMGRGRGTGELFF.

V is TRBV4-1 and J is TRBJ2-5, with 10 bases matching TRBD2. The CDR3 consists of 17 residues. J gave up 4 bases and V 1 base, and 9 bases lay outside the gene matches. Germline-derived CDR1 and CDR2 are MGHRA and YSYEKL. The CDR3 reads CASSQASGRSLGETQYF. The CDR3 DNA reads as TGCGCCAGCAGCCAAGCTAGCGGGAGAAGCTTGGGAGAGACCCAGTACTTC.

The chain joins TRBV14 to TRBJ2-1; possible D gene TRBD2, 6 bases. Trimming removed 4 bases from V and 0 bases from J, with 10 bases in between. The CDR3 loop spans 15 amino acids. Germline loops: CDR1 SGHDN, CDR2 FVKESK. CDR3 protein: CASSRDSASYNEQFF. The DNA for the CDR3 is TGTGCCAGCAGCCGGGACTCCGCCTCCTACAATGAGCAGTTCTTC. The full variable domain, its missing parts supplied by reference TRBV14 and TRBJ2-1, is EAGVTQFPSHSVIEKGQTVTLRCDPISGHDNLYWYRRVMGKEIKFLLHFVKESKQDESGMPNNRFLAERTGGTYSTLKVQPAELEDSGVYFCASSRDSASYNEQFFGPGTRLTVL.

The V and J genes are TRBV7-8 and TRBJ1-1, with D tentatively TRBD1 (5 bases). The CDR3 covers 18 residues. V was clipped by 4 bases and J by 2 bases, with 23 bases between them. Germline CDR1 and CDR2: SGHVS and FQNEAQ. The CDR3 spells CASSSTSGGLLTNTEAFF. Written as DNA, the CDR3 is TGTGCCAGCAGCTCTACCTCGGGGGGACTACTAACTAACACTGAAGCTTTCTTT.

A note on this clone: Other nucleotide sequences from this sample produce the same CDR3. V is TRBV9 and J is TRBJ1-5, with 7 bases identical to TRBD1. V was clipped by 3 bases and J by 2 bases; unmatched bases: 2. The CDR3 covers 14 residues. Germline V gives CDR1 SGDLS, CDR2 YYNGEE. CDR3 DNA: TGTGCCAGCAGCGCCGGGACAGGCAATCAGCCCCAGCATTTT. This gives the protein CASSAGTGNQPQHF.